A selection of T cell receptor beta chains follows, all from one sample in a study of cytomegalovirus exposure and HLA in healthy donors. Method: immunoSEQ multiplex PCR; TCRdb's copy keeps in-frame clones and lacks some. The table includes approximately 120,000 clones, 81% detected once. The sample was PBMCs. These receptors were collected from a woman aged 30 to 39 in good health and CMV-seronegative. Both conserved end residues are part of each CDR3. Each record gives: V gene, J gene, clone size, D gene, CDR3 protein, CDR3 DNA. A D gene is named only where the DNA matches it firmly. Expanded clones are given a class, and other clones once, few, many or no size at all.

v_call: TRBV27
j_call: TRBJ2-1
clone_size: .
d_call: TRBD2
cdr3_aa: CASSTFWPLIAGVNNEQFF
cdr3_nt: TGTGCCAGCAGTACGTTTTGGCCCCTTATAGCGGGAGTGAACAATGAGCAGTTCTTC

v_call: TRBV6-4
j_call: TRBJ2-7
clone_size: .
d_call: .
cdr3_aa: CASSATGKGEQYF
cdr3_nt: TGTGCCAGCAGCGCAACAGGGAAAGGCGAGCAGTACTTC

v_call: TRBV28
j_call: TRBJ2-1
clone_size: .
d_call: TRBD2
cdr3_aa: CASKLAGTYNEQFF
cdr3_nt: TGTGCCAGTAAACTAGCGGGGACATACAATGAGCAGTTCTTC

v_call: TRBV19
j_call: TRBJ2-2
clone_size: .
d_call: .
cdr3_aa: CASSTLLSGGGELFF
cdr3_nt: TGTGCCAGTAGTACCTTACTAAGCGGTGGCGGGGAGCTGTTTTTT

v_call: TRBV9
j_call: TRBJ2-5
clone_size: .
d_call: .
cdr3_aa: CASSVGSSQETQYF
cdr3_nt: TGTGCCAGCAGCGTAGGGTCTAGTCAAGAGACCCAGTACTTC

v_call: TRBV15
j_call: TRBJ1-2
clone_size: .
d_call: TRBD1
cdr3_aa: CATSRGDRGMDGYTF
cdr3_nt: TGTGCCACCAGCAGAGGAGACAGGGGGATGGATGGCTACACCTTC

v_call: TRBV10-3
j_call: TRBJ2-3
clone_size: .
d_call: TRBD2
cdr3_aa: CAITSGSSDTQYF
cdr3_nt: TGTGCCATCACTAGCGGGAGTTCAGATACGCAGTATTTT

v_call: TRBV6-1
j_call: TRBJ1-6
clone_size: .
d_call: .
cdr3_aa: CASSGDRPYNNSPLHF
cdr3_nt: TGTGCCAGCAGTGGAGACAGACCCTATAATAATTCACCCCTCCACTTT

v_call: TRBV7-9
j_call: TRBJ2-1
clone_size: .
d_call: TRBD2
cdr3_aa: CASSGGLAGGLEQFF
cdr3_nt: TGTGCCAGCAGCGGAGGACTAGCGGGAGGCCTTGAGCAGTTCTTC

v_call: TRBV18
j_call: TRBJ1-2
clone_size: .
d_call: .
cdr3_aa: CASSPLAANYGYTF
cdr3_nt: TGTGCCAGCTCACCACTGGCAGCTAACTATGGCTACACCTTC

v_call: TRBV30
j_call: TRBJ1-2
clone_size: .
d_call: .
cdr3_aa: CAWSVRGRRFEYGYTF
cdr3_nt: TGTGCCTGGAGTGTAAGGGGCAGAAGATTTGAGTATGGCTACACCTTC

v_call: TRBV27
j_call: TRBJ2-3
clone_size: few
d_call: TRBD2
cdr3_aa: CASSLNRLASTDTQYF
cdr3_nt: TGTGCCAGCAGTTTAAATCGACTAGCGAGCACAGATACGCAGTATTTT

v_call: TRBV9
j_call: TRBJ2-3
clone_size: .
d_call: .
cdr3_aa: CASSVDGSTDTQYF
cdr3_nt: TGTGCCAGCAGCGTAGACGGGAGCACAGATACGCAGTATTTT

v_call: TRBV11-2
j_call: TRBJ1-2
clone_size: .
d_call: TRBD1
cdr3_aa: CVSSPLDRGEYGYTF
cdr3_nt: TGTGTCAGCAGCCCACTCGACAGGGGCGAGTATGGCTACACCTTC

v_call: TRBV7-3
j_call: TRBJ2-1
clone_size: .
d_call: TRBD2
cdr3_aa: CASSSSGPYNEQFF
cdr3_nt: TGTGCCAGCAGCTCTAGCGGACCCTACAATGAGCAGTTCTTC

v_call: TRBV14
j_call: TRBJ2-7
clone_size: once
d_call: .
cdr3_aa: CASSQDLWQYF
cdr3_nt: TGTGCCAGCAGCCAAGATCTGTGGCAGTACTTC

v_call: TRBV6-5
j_call: TRBJ2-7
clone_size: .
d_call: TRBD2
cdr3_aa: CASSYSLAGGPYEQYF
cdr3_nt: TGTGCCAGCAGTTACTCGCTAGCGGGAGGGCCCTACGAGCAGTACTTC

v_call: TRBV11-2
j_call: TRBJ2-1
clone_size: .
d_call: TRBD2
cdr3_aa: CASSRLAGSANEQFF
cdr3_nt: TGTGCCAGCAGTCGACTAGCGGGTTCAGCCAATGAGCAGTTCTTC

v_call: TRBV11-2
j_call: TRBJ2-3
clone_size: .
d_call: .
cdr3_aa: CASSLDLATDTQYF
cdr3_nt: TGTGCCAGCAGCTTAGATCTGGCCACAGATACGCAGTATTTT

v_call: TRBV5-5
j_call: TRBJ2-1
clone_size: .
d_call: TRBD2
cdr3_aa: CASSWLAGPGNEQFF
cdr3_nt: TGTGCCAGCAGCTGGCTAGCGGGCCCCGGGAATGAGCAGTTCTTC

v_call: TRBV15
j_call: TRBJ2-3
clone_size: few
d_call: TRBD2
cdr3_aa: CATSRASGSGADTQYF
cdr3_nt: TGTGCCACCAGCAGAGCCAGCGGGAGTGGTGCAGATACGCAGTATTTT

v_call: TRBV4-1
j_call: TRBJ2-1
clone_size: .
d_call: .
cdr3_aa: CASSRQISYNEQFF
cdr3_nt: TGCGCCAGCAGCCGCCAGATCTCCTACAATGAGCAGTTCTTC

v_call: TRBV28
j_call: TRBJ2-1
clone_size: .
d_call: TRBD2
cdr3_aa: CASRASGDEQFF
cdr3_nt: TGTGCCAGCAGGGCTAGCGGGGATGAGCAGTTCTTC

v_call: TRBV29-1
j_call: TRBJ1-1
clone_size: .
d_call: .
cdr3_aa: CSAYRTDGTEAFF
cdr3_nt: TGCAGCGCCTATAGGACAGATGGGACTGAAGCTTTCTTT

v_call: TRBV4-1
j_call: TRBJ1-2
clone_size: .
d_call: TRBD1
cdr3_aa: CASSQSGQGFYGYTF
cdr3_nt: TGCGCCAGCAGCCAGTCGGGACAGGGGTTCTATGGCTACACCTTC

v_call: TRBV19
j_call: TRBJ2-7
clone_size: .
d_call: TRBD2
cdr3_aa: CASRPTGTSGSEQYF
cdr3_nt: TGTGCCAGCAGACCCACCGGGACTAGCGGGAGCGAGCAGTACTTC

v_call: TRBV14
j_call: TRBJ2-1
clone_size: .
d_call: TRBD2
cdr3_aa: CASSQVVAGEQFF
cdr3_nt: TGTGCCAGCAGCCAGGTAGTAGCGGGGGAGCAGTTCTTC

v_call: TRBV28
j_call: TRBJ2-1
clone_size: .
d_call: TRBD1
cdr3_aa: CASSPYRDRGNNEQFF
cdr3_nt: TGTGCCAGCAGTCCGTACCGGGACAGGGGGAACAATGAGCAGTTCTTC

v_call: TRBV5-5
j_call: TRBJ2-5
clone_size: once
d_call: .
cdr3_aa: CASSVTAGETQYF
cdr3_nt: TGTGCCAGCAGCGTAACAGCGGGAGAGACCCAGTACTTC

v_call: TRBV29-1
j_call: TRBJ2-7
clone_size: once
d_call: TRBD1
cdr3_aa: CSVAGTASYEQYF
cdr3_nt: TGCAGCGTGGCCGGGACAGCCTCCTACGAGCAGTACTTC

v_call: TRBV7-2
j_call: TRBJ1-3
clone_size: few
d_call: .
cdr3_aa: CASSLGGDGNTIYF
cdr3_nt: TGTGCCAGCAGCTTAGGGGGAGACGGAAACACCATATATTTT

v_call: TRBV7-9
j_call: TRBJ2-2
clone_size: .
d_call: .
cdr3_aa: CASSLDGSGFGELFF
cdr3_nt: TGTGCCAGCAGCTTAGACGGGAGCGGGTTCGGGGAGCTGTTTTTT

v_call: TRBV28
j_call: TRBJ1-1
clone_size: .
d_call: TRBD1
cdr3_aa: CASNRGQYSEAFF
cdr3_nt: TGTGCCAGTAACAGGGGGCAGTATTCTGAAGCTTTCTTT

v_call: TRBV21-1
j_call: TRBJ1-2
clone_size: .
d_call: .
cdr3_aa: CASRGKEDGYTF
cdr3_nt: TGTGCCAGCAGAGGGAAGGAGGACGGCTACACCTTC

v_call: TRBV18
j_call: TRBJ2-2
clone_size: few
d_call: TRBD1
cdr3_aa: CASSRNRGSNTGELFF
cdr3_nt: TGTGCCAGCTCACGAAACAGGGGGTCTAACACCGGGGAGCTGTTTTTT

v_call: TRBV27
j_call: TRBJ2-7
clone_size: .
d_call: .
cdr3_aa: CASSPPDRFTNQFSYEQYF
cdr3_nt: TGTGCCAGCAGTCCCCCAGACAGGTTCACTAATCAATTCTCCTACGAGCAGTACTTC

v_call: TRBV2
j_call: TRBJ1-3
clone_size: .
d_call: TRBD1
cdr3_aa: CASRAGTGGSSSGNTIYF
cdr3_nt: TGTGCCAGCAGGGCCGGGACAGGGGGCAGCAGCTCTGGAAACACCATATATTTT